Shown below are 2 T cell receptor beta chains from a single sample sequenced in a study of blood T cells in healthy people across ages. Primed by a sample-barcoded 5' primer and a J-beta primer mix, a second PCR proceeded for 7 to 11 cycles. TCRdb itself ran the 5' RACE reads through MiXCR, one entry per CDR3 protein. Of nearly 1 million distinct CDR3 sequences listed, roughly 51% are singletons. Sequenced sample: blood. The receptors shown here come from a woman aged 55-75 years in good health.

This clonotype was seen a few times. The chain carries TRBV14 and TRBJ2-7; the D is unclear. With 5 bases removed from V and 2 bases from J, the gap between germline ends came to 13 bases. The germline CDR1 and CDR2 sequences are SGHDN and FVKESK. This CDR3 is built from 14 residues. CDR3 region: CASSSPLWAYEQYF. The CDR3 coding sequence is TGTGCCAGCAGCTCCCCGTTATGGGCCTACGAGCAGTACTTC.

The rearrangement links TRBV24-1 to TRBJ2-3; 11 nucleotides line up with TRBD2. The germline V gene has CDR1 KGHDR and CDR2 SFDVKD. Trimming removed 4 bases from V and 4 bases from J; junction bases left unmatched: 15. The length of the CDR3 is 19 residues. CDR3 amino acids: CATSDHLAGGTRKADTQYF. CDR3 DNA: TGTGCCACCAGTGACCACCTAGCGGGAGGCACTCGGAAGGCAGATACGCAGTATTTT.